The 18 T cell receptor beta chains reported below all come from one sample, sequenced in a study of T cell changes during pregnancy in multiple sclerosis. The table came from immunoSEQ multiplex PCR; TCRdb's copy has only in-frame clones and leaves some out. This table holds around 57,000 clones, roughly 91% found once. The source was peripheral blood, collected after pregnancy. The receptors stem from a female donor in good health, enrolled as a control in a pregnancy study.

The rearrangement links TRBV7-2 to TRBJ2-7; tentatively, D is TRBD2 (5 bases). Germline loops: CDR1 SGHTA, CDR2 FQGNSA. The CDR3 is made up of 14 amino acids. Trimming took off 1 base at V and 5 bases at J, with 12 bases between the two ends. This chain's CDR3 is CASSLEQGSNEQYF. In nucleotides, the CDR3 is TGTGCCAGCAGCTTAGAGCAAGGGAGCAACGAGCAGTACTTC.

This chain links TRBV30 with TRBJ2-7, with D perhaps TRBD1 (5 bases). Germline V CDR1 and CDR2: GTSNPN, SVGIG (reference sequence). This CDR3 region has 14 residues. Trimming removed 1 base from V and 0 bases from J, with 10 bases in between. The CDR3 sequence: CAWSGYRPSYEQYF. CDR3 nucleotide sequence: TGTGCCTGGAGTGGCTACAGGCCCTCCTACGAGCAGTACTTC.

This clone occurred once. The V gene is TRBV29-1, the J gene TRBJ2-5; weak D call: TRBD2 (6 bases). CDR1 and CDR2 (germline): SQVTM, ANQGSEA. The CDR3 is 16 residues long. V was cut by 8 bases and J by 0 bases, with 22 bases left in between. The CDR3 region is CSYALHRPGDQETQYF. The CDR3 DNA reads as TGCAGCTATGCATTACATCGACCGGGGGACCAAGAGACCCAGTACTTC. The entire variable domain, with the rest obtained from reference TRBV29-1 and TRBJ2-5, is as follows: SAVISQKPSRDICQRGTSLTIQCQVDSQVTMMFWYRQQPGQSLTLIATANQGSEATYESGFVIDKFPISRPNLTFSTLTVSNMSPEDSSIYLCSYALHRPGDQETQYFGPGTRLLVL.

The chain recombines TRBV27 with TRBJ1-1; D uncertain. The CDR3 totals 13 residues. Trimming took off 5 bases at V and 4 bases at J, with 11 bases between the two ends. CDR1 and CDR2 (germline): MNHEY, SMNVEV (reference sequence). As DNA, the CDR3 is TGTGCCAGCAGTCCCCGACCGGGCACTGAAGCTTTCTTT. Protein product: CASSPRPGTEAFF.

This clone was observed at least ten times. The chain links TRBV5-4 to TRBJ2-4, with a weak D call TRBD2 (6 bases). CDR1 SGHNT and CDR2 YYREEE come from the germline V gene (reference sequence). Trimming pared 4 bases from V and 8 bases from J, leaving 13 bases between. This CDR3 comprises 13 residues. The CDR3 DNA is TGTGCCAGCAGCACTGGGGGGATGGACATTCAGTACTTC. As protein: CASSTGGMDIQYF.

This chain connects TRBV14 to TRBJ1-5, with D possibly matching TRBD1 (5 bases). CDR1 and CDR2 from the germline V gene are SGHDN and FVKESK. The CDR3 runs 13 residues. V was clipped by 5 bases and J by 7 bases, with 12 bases between them. CDR3 sequence (DNA): TGTGCCAGCAGCAGGCAGGGTGGCCAGCCCCAGCATTTT. Protein product: CASSRQGGQPQHF. The variable domain in full, completed from reference TRBV14 and TRBJ1-5, reads EAGVTQFPSHSVIEKGQTVTLRCDPISGHDNLYWYRRVMGKEIKFLLHFVKESKQDESGMPNNRFLAERTGGTYSTLKVQPAELEDSGVYFCASSRQGGQPQHFGDGTRLSIL.

The chain is built from TRBV5-1 and TRBJ1-1; maybe TRBD1 (6 bases). The V and J ends lost 0 bases and 8 bases respectively, with 8 bases between them. This CDR3 region has 12 residues. Germline V lookup: CDR1 SGHRS, CDR2 YFSETQ. CDR3 protein: CASSLGGQEAFF. The DNA of the CDR3 is TGCGCCAGCAGCTTGGGGGGGCAAGAAGCTTTCTTT.

The V call is TRBV7-2, the J call TRBJ2-7; TRBD1 is a possible D gene (5 bases). Germline V gives CDR1 SGHTA, CDR2 FQGNSA. This CDR3 region has 14 residues. Trimming stripped 2 bases from V and 4 bases from J, with 12 bases between. The CDR3 sequence: CASSLYPGAYEQYF. The CDR3 region has the DNA TGTGCCAGCAGCTTATACCCTGGGGCTTACGAGCAGTACTTC.

The genes are TRBV7-6 and TRBJ2-3; a weak D match, TRBD1 (5 bases). In germline, CDR1 is SGHVS, CDR2 FNYEAQ. The CDR3 is 13 residues long. With 4 bases removed from V and 6 bases from J, the gap between germline ends came to 11 bases. The CDR3 is CASSSRRQDTQYF. Written as DNA, the CDR3 is TGTGCCAGCAGCTCACGACGACAGGATACGCAGTATTTT.

This clone appeared once. The J gene is TRBJ1-5, the V gene TRBV19, with a possible D match to TRBD1 (6 bases). The germline V gene encodes CDR1 LNHDA and CDR2 SQIVND (reference sequence). V was clipped by 4 bases and J by 6 bases, with 10 bases between them. CDR3 length: 13 amino acids. The CDR3 nucleotides read TGTGCCAGTAGTACAGGGGATACTCAGCCCCAGCATTTT. Translation: CASSTGDTQPQHF.

The chain couples TRBV19 to TRBJ2-7; D gene unclear. Germline CDR1 reads LNHDA; CDR2 reads SQIVND (reference sequence). The CDR3 length is 14 residues. The ends were cut back, 0 bases at V and 1 base at J, with 7 bases in the middle. The CDR3 DNA sequence: TGTGCCAGTAGTATAGATTTAGAGTCCTACGAGCAGTACTTC. This codes for CASSIDLESYEQYF.

The chain links TRBV29-1 to TRBJ2-7; tentatively, D is TRBD2 (5 bases). Trimming took 8 bases from V and 3 from J, leaving 14 bases between them. This CDR3 contains 12 residues. The germline V gene has CDR1 SQVTM and CDR2 ANQGSEA. CDR3 DNA sequence: TGCAGCATAGCGACGGGCTTCTACGAGCAGTACTTC. Amino acid sequence: CSIATGFYEQYF.

CDR3 loop: CASSPWRGDGIGYTF. Written as DNA, the CDR3 is TGTGCCAGCAGCCCCTGGCGGGGGGACGGAATTGGCTACACCTTC. This rearrangement joins TRBV14 to TRBJ1-2, with a weak D call TRBD1 (5 bases). Germline V gene lookup returns CDR1 SGHDN and CDR2 FVKESK. The CDR3 has 15 amino acids. Trimming stripped 4 bases from V and 7 bases from J, with 19 bases between.

The chain links TRBV5-5 to TRBJ2-3; D ambiguous. The CDR3 has 14 amino acids. Trimming pared 0 bases from V and 2 bases from J, leaving 7 bases between. CDR1 SGHKS and CDR2 YYEKEE come from the germline V gene (reference sequence). The CDR3 nucleotides are TGTGCCAGCAGCTTGGAACTAACCACAGATACGCAGTATTTT. Translation: CASSLELTTDTQYF.

The chain combines TRBV11-3 with TRBJ2-7; D perhaps matches TRBD1 (6 bases). V was trimmed by 5 bases and J by 3 bases, leaving 14 bases between them. The V gene's germline CDR1 is SGHNT and CDR2 YENEEA. The CDR3 length is 14 residues. The CDR3 reads CASSPPTGLYEQYF. CDR3 nucleotide sequence: TGTGCCAGCAGCCCCCCGACAGGCCTCTACGAGCAGTACTTC.

V is TRBV4-3 and J is TRBJ1-1, with 7 bases lining up with TRBD1. Germline CDR1 LGHNA, CDR2 YSLEER. J gave up 5 bases and V 4 bases, and 7 bases lay outside the gene matches. The CDR3 has 14 residues. The CDR3 coding sequence is TGCGCCAGCAGCCCGATGCTACAGGGGACTGAAGCTTTCTTT. Its translation is CASSPMLQGTEAFF.

This clone was seen a few times. V gene TRBV19 combines with J gene TRBJ1-2; no firm D call. The V and J ends lost 1 base and 8 bases respectively, with 14 bases between them. Germline assignment: CDR1 LNHDA and CDR2 SQIVND (reference sequence). The CDR3 runs to 14 residues. CDR3 DNA sequence: TGTGCCAGTAGTATAGGAGAAGGTGCCGGGGGCTACACCTTC. This sequence encodes CASSIGEGAGGYTF.

This chain connects TRBV9 to TRBJ2-7; 7 nucleotides match TRBD2. This CDR3 is 16 amino acids long. Trimming took 3 bases from V and 9 from J; bases not matched to a gene: 18. Germline loops: CDR1 SGDLS, CDR2 YYNGEE. As DNA, the CDR3 is TGTGCCAGCAGCGAGAGGCCCCTGACGGGAATAGCGGGGCAGTACTTC. Translating it yields CASSERPLTGIAGQYF.